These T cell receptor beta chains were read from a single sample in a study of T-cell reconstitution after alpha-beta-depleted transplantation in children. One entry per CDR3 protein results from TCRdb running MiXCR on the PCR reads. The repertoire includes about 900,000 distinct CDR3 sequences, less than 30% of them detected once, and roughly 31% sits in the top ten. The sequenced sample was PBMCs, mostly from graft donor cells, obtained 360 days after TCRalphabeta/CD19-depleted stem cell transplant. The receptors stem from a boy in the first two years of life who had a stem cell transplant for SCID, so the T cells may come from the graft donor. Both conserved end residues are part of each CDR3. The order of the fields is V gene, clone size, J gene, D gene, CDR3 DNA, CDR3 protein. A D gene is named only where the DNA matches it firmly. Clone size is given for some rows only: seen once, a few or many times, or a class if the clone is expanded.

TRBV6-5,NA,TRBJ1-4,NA,TGTGCCAGCAGTTACTCGAAGCGGGGGTCCGTTGAAAAACTGTTTTTT,CASSYSKRGSVEKLFF
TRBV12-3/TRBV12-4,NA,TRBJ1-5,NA,TGTGCCAGCAGTTTTGGACAGTCCAGCAATCAGCCCCAGCATTTT,CASSFGQSSNQPQHF
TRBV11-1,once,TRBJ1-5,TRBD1,TGTGCCAGCAGCCCGGGGAACATCCGGGACAGGGGGCAGCCCCAGCATTTT,CASSPGNIRDRGQPQHF
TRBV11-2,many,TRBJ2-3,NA,TGTGCCAGCAGCTTAGTAGGCAGAACAGATACGCAGTATTTT,CASSLVGRTDTQYF
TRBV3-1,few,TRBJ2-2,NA,TGTGCCAGCAGCCAAGTGAGCGGGGAGCTGTTTTTT,CASSQVSGELFF
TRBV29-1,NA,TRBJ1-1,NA,TGCAGCGTTGAAGATCCCCCGACTGAAGCTTTCTTT,CSVEDPPTEAFF
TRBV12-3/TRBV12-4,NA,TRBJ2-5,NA,TGTGCCAGCAGTTCCTCGGCCCTCGGAGGGACCCAGTACTTC,CASSSSALGGTQYF
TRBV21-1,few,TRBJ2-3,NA,TGTGCCAGCAGCAAAGGATCCCGTCAGAGCACAGATACGCAGTATTTT,CASSKGSRQSTDTQYF
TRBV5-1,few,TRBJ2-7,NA,TGCGCCAGCAGCATTACCGGACAGCTGAGCTCCTACGAGCAGTACTTC,CASSITGQLSSYEQYF
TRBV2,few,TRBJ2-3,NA,TGTGCCAGCAGGGGTCTTACAGATACGCAGTATTTT,CASRGLTDTQYF
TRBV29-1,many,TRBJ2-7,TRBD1,TGCAGCGTGGGGGGACAGGGTTACGAGCAGTACTTC,CSVGGQGYEQYF
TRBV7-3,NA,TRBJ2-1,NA,TGTGCCAGCAGCTTAGAATCGGGTGGGCCCTATGAGCAGTTCTTC,CASSLESGGPYEQFF
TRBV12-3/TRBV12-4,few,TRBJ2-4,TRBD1,TGTGCCAGCAGTACAGGGGGCTTTGCCAAAAACATTCAGTACTTC,CASSTGGFAKNIQYF
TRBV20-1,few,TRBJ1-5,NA,TGCAGTGCTGGGGATACAGGTCAGCCCCAGCATTTT,CSAGDTGQPQHF
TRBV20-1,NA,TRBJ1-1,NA,TGCAGTGCTAGAGATGACAGCAGGACTATATCTTGGAACACTGAAGCTTTCTTT,CSARDDSRTISWNTEAFF
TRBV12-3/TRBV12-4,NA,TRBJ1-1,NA,TGTGCCAGCAGTTTATCGGGGGCCTTAGCTTTCTTT,CASSLSGALAFF
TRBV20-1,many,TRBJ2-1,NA,TGCAGTGCTAGGGGGGGAGGATCCTACAATGAGCAGTTCTTC,CSARGGGSYNEQFF
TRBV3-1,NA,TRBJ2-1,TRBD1,TGTGCCAGCAGCCAAGAGAAAACAGGGGAATTCAATGAGCAGTTCTTC,CASSQEKTGEFNEQFF
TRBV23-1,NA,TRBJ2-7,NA,TGCGCCAGCGCCCAGAGAGGCGAGCAGTACTTC,CASAQRGEQYF
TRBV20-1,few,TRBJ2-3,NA,TGCAGTGCTAGCAGGCGGGGCGGGGGCACAGATACGCAGTATTTT,CSASRRGGGTDTQYF
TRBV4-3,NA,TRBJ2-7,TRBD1,TGCGCCAGCAGCCCCGAGACAGGGACCTACGAGCAGTACTTC,CASSPETGTYEQYF
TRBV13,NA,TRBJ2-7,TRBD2,TGTGCCAGCAGCTCGACTGGGACTACCAACGAGCAGTACTTC,CASSSTGTTNEQYF
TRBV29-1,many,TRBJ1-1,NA,TGCAGCGTTGAAGACCTATCCTTCAGGGGCCCTAAGGCTTTCTTT,CSVEDLSFRGPKAFF
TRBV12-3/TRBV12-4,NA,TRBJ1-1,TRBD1,TGTGCCAGCAGTGGCCCGGACAGGGGGGGGACTGAAGCTTTCTTT,CASSGPDRGGTEAFF
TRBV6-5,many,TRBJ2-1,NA,TGTGCCAGCAGTTCCCGTACAGGGAGCTCCTACAATGAGCAGTTCTTC,CASSSRTGSSYNEQFF
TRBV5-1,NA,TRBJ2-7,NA,TGCGCCAGCAGCGGACAGCCCCTGGTGGGCGAGCAGTACTTC,CASSGQPLVGEQYF
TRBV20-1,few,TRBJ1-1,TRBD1,TGCAGTGCTAGTGCTGACAGGGCTGAAGCTTTCTTT,CSASADRAEAFF
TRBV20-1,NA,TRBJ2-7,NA,TGCAGTGCTCCCGACAGAGTTACGTCCTACGAGCAGTACTTC,CSAPDRVTSYEQYF
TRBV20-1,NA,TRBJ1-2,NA,TGCAGCTTGGGGGTCTCTAACTATGGCTACACCTTC,CSLGVSNYGYTF
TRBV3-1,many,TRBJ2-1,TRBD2,TGTGCCAGCAGCCAAGATGGGCTAGCGGGGGCCTACAATGAGCAGTTCTTC,CASSQDGLAGAYNEQFF
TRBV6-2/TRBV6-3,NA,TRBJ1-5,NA,TGTGCCAGCAGAAAGACGGCCAAGGGAAGCAATCAGCCCCAGCATTTT,CASRKTAKGSNQPQHF
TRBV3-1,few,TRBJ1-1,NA,TGTGCCAGCAGCCCCCTTCAGACCAGGAACACTGAAGCTTTCTTT,CASSPLQTRNTEAFF
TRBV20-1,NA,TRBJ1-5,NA,TGCAGTGCTAAAGTCGGTCGGGATCAGCCCCAGCATTTT,CSAKVGRDQPQHF
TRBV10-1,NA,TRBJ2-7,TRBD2,TGCGCCAGCAGTGATGGTAGCGGGGGGTACGAGCAGTACTTC,CASSDGSGGYEQYF